This paragraph reports one T cell receptor (beta chain). The antigen this receptor binds is unknown. Per-base quality was not reported, and no clone a single base away is much larger than it. The data are from a study of shared clonotypes between healthy human individuals (dated by TCRdb to 2018 to 2021). Regarding the study in general: A couple of women and three men aged 18 to 49 years were included in the cohort. To estimate repertoire size and how much clonotype sharing occurs between individuals, the study deeply sequenced the blood TCR repertoires of several healthy adults. Between about 0.94 and 8.9 billion PBMCs per donor were obtained by leukapheresis. Different laboratories and diverse techniques were used to prepare libraries and sequence TCR repertoires, to increase sequencing depth and limit assay-specific biases. For each donor, CD4 naive and CD4 memory were each given three plates, CD8 naive was given two plates, and CD8 memory was given one plate.

The donors were healthy, HIV-negative adults with no recently reported acute infections or vaccinations. Only Caucasian adults living in Nashville, Tennessee, USA were represented among the donors. CD4+ T cells were enriched by magnetic negative selection; naive cells were then positively selected on CD45RA, and the negative fraction formed the memory subset. Blood was obtained by leukapheresis, after which PBMCs were separated by Ficoll-Histopaque density gradient centrifugation and cryopreserved in liquid nitrogen vapor phase. Purity and quantity of every magnetically sorted T cell population were checked by analytical flow cytometry. Each sorted fraction had its genomic DNA isolated and then quantified by UV absorbance on a Nanodrop 2000c. Using the deep immunoSEQ assay, multiplex PCR amplified TCR CDR3 regions from genomic DNA. Extracted genomic DNA from each cell subset was distributed evenly across all wells of several immunoSEQ 96-well plates, and each plate was treated as a replicate. For sorted subsets, each replicate PCR was loaded with roughly 190 ng genomic DNA, equivalent to approximately 33,000 T cell genomes. Purified libraries were quantified with a Qubit 3.0 fluorometer, sized on a Bioanalyzer 2100, and re-quantified with the KAPA Library Quantification kit. Each immunoSEQ 96-well plate was sequenced on its own single-read 150-cycle Illumina NextSeq 550 flow cell. As for the original processing: Because the immunoSEQ output held only junctional sequences and lacked quality scores, the filtering could not match the filtering applied to full-length reads. To assign V/J genes and CDR3, sequences were annotated using PyIR, a Python wrapper for IgBLAST v1.9, with IMGT germline references. Any read was removed if the V/J assignment was weak (E-value above 1e-6), the CDR3 was missing, or the read contained stop codons, out-of-frame junctions, or ambiguous translated residues. V3J clonotypes were defined as sequences sharing an identical inferred V gene, J gene, and CDR3 amino acid sequence. Percentage overlap between repertoires was calculated by dividing the number of shared unique clonotypes by the size of the smaller repertoire. RTK rarefaction, the Chao1 estimator, and Recon v2.1 estimates of unobserved clonotypes were used to assess repertoire richness. OLGA was used to compute generation probabilities for all TCRbeta clonotypes that the gDNA method yielded from a few donors. In TCRdb, the immuneACCESS table is reduced to in-frame sequences with V and J assigned. These tables do not hold every clone; where another copy was compared, an unresolved V gene accounts for under half, and the others remain unexplained. V and J calls plus clone size are reproduced from that table; the DNA served to infer D and trimming. The sample table holds under 750,000 clones, of which just under 75% were seen once. Around 1.8% of the sample rests with the top ten.

Reading from cysteine to phenylalanine, the CDR3 counts 17 amino acids. CDR3 DNA only is kept here, 51 bases in frame from base 1. According to the germline V gene (reference sequence), CDR1 reads LNHDA and CDR2 reads SQIVND. Relative to germline, V is 3 bases shorter and J is 3 bases shorter, with 20 bases between their ends. Here is what the overall study found, with its caveats: Pairwise subsampling led to the expectation that sequencing depth would affect the degree of clonotype sharing among donors. Only blood was sampled, and tissue TCR repertoires likely differ from those in blood. Even with the large sequencing depth, rarefaction of the sorted-subset datasets indicated that sequencing was incomplete. Naive subsets generally had larger estimated clonotype richness than memory subsets. Compared with non-shared clonotypes, clonotypes shared by all four sorted-subset donors had higher generation probabilities. Because the study included only a small number of donors, the genetic and exposure-history diversity represented was limited. Across a handful of donors, approximately 5% of naive CD4, more than 3% of naive CD8, 2.3% of memory CD4, and roughly 0.41% of memory CD8 clonotypes were shared.

Sequenced: memory CD4+ T cells sorted from blood. In light of the paper, this sample's cell subset or site label describes: CD45RA-negative fraction. This TCR derives from a young woman in good health. Recombination connected TRBV19 to TRBJ1-1; perhaps TRBD1 is the D gene, with 5 bases matching. The nucleotide sequence is TGTGCCAGTAGTATCTCCCGCCAAAGGGGTTACGACACTGAAGCTTTCTTT. It is translated as CASSISRQRGYDTEAFF.